This T cell receptor beta chain was identified in a study of blood T cell repertoires in COVID-19. Study-wide background: The analysed material was cDNA or gDNA that came from T cells, B-cell-depleted T cells, or PBMCs.

In the original processing: Nucleated cell number was recorded as an estimate derived from reference gene primer amplification. TCRdb's table, derived via immunoSEQ multiplex PCR, lists solely in-frame clones and lacks some. The V and J calls and clone size are taken from that table; D and trimming were inferred from the DNA. The table records around 59,000 clones, approximately 80% of them present only once. The CDR3 loop spans 16 amino acids. CDR1 and CDR2 from the germline V gene are SGHTA and FQGNSA. J gave up 4 bases and V 5 bases, and 8 bases lay outside the gene matches. The chain couples TRBV7-2 to TRBJ2-1; 10 nucleotides match TRBD2. The clonotype comes from a woman aged 80 or over with active or convalescent COVID-19. The sequenced sample was peripheral blood. The CDR3 here is CASSKDVAGGYNEQFF. CDR3 bases: TGTGCCAGCAGCAAAGACGTAGCGGGGGGTTACAATGAGCAGTTCTTC.